These 19 T cell receptor beta chains came from one sample sequenced in a study of spatial heterogeneity in lung cancer (dated by TCRdb to 2018 to 2020). The sample's time point label, in plain terms: sample taken at primary tumor resection. Without any cell sorting, TCR sequencing was performed on whole RNA extracted either from tumor and nontumor lung tissue or from cryopreserved PBMC samples. Libraries were constructed by 5' RACE. Instrument on record: NextSeq 500. TCRdb reprocessing: public reads trimmed at Q25 with fastp, clones called with MiXCR, in-frame beta chains kept. Rows merge per CDR3 protein into single entries with the most common DNA and genes. This sample lists some 23,000 distinct CDR3 sequences; 6.9% were detected once. The top ten clones comprise 14% of the sample. This material consisted of PBMCs, taken at surgery. The receptors derive from a male donor with early-stage non-small cell lung cancer.

Only a few counts were recorded for this clonotype. This chain connects TRBV18 to TRBJ2-7; D call uncertain. V gave up 1 base and J gave up 4 bases, with 8 bases separating them. This CDR3 contains 13 residues. Germline CDR1 KGHSH, CDR2 LQKENI. CDR3: CASSPLAQYEQYF. The DNA for the CDR3 is TGTGCCAGCTCACCACTTGCCCAGTACGAGCAGTACTTC. Based on the CDR3 plus reference TRBV18 and TRBJ2-7, the full variable domain is NAGVMQNPRHLVRRRGQEARLRCSPMKGHSHVYWYRQLPEEGLKFMVYLQKENIIDESGMPKERFSAEFPKEGPSILRIQQVVRGDSAAYFCASSPLAQYEQYFGPGTRLTVT.

This chain links TRBV3-1 with TRBJ2-3; D may be TRBD1 (6 bases). Per germline, CDR1 LGHDT and CDR2 YNNKEL (reference sequence). V was cut by 1 base and J by 6 bases, with 11 bases left in between. CDR3 size: 14 residues. The DNA for the CDR3 is TGTGCCAGCAGCCAAGCCAGGGGTAGCGATACGCAGTATTTT. It translates to CASSQARGSDTQYF.

This clonotype was seen at least ten times. The V call is TRBV28, the J call TRBJ2-7; tentative D call: TRBD2 (5 bases). This CDR3 spans 15 amino acids. Germline loops: CDR1 MDHEN, CDR2 SYDVKM. Trimming left V 4 bases short and J 0 bases short, with 13 bases between. Written as DNA, the CDR3 is TGTGCCAGCAGTTCCTCCTCGGCGGGCTCCTACGAGCAGTACTTC. It yields the protein CASSSSSAGSYEQYF.

This clonotype qualifies as medium-sized. This rearrangement joins TRBV7-9 to TRBJ2-7; 7 nucleotides align to TRBD2. The CDR3 loop spans 13 amino acids. The germline CDR1 and CDR2 sequences are SEHNR and FQNEAQ (reference sequence). J gave up 2 bases and V 5 bases, and 3 bases lay outside the gene matches. In DNA form, the CDR3 reads TGTGCCAGCAGCGGGACTACTCCCTACGAGCAGTACTTC. It encodes CASSGTTPYEQYF. Combining the CDR3 with reference TRBV7-9 and TRBJ2-7 gives the whole variable domain DTGVSQNPRHKITKRGQNVTFRCDPISEHNRLYWYRQTLGQGPEFLTYFQNEAQLEKSRLLSDRFSAERPKGSFSTLEIQRTEQGDSAMYLCASSGTTPYEQYFGPGTRLTVT.

The table lists this clonotype with many counts. For the CDR3, the DNA is TGTGCCAGCACCCGCCCGGGGGCAGCCCACGAGCAGTACTTC. This sequence encodes CASTRPGAAHEQYF. The chain carries TRBV7-9 and TRBJ2-7; possibly TRBD1 or TRBD2 for D (6 bases each). From germline, CDR1 is SEHNR and CDR2 FQNEAQ (reference sequence). This CDR3 spans 14 amino acids. Deletions cut 7 bases from V and 5 bases from J, with 18 bases between. The full variable domain, rest sourced from reference TRBV7-9 and TRBJ2-7, is DTGVSQNPRHKITKRGQNVTFRCDPISEHNRLYWYRQTLGQGPEFLTYFQNEAQLEKSRLLSDRFSAERPKGSFSTLEIQRTEQGDSAMYLCASTRPGAAHEQYFGPGTRLTVT.

This clonotype was counted ten times or more. The genes are TRBV5-5 and TRBJ2-2, with unresolved D. V gave up 0 bases and J gave up 9 bases, with 6 bases separating them. Germline CDR1 is SGHKS and CDR2 is YYEKEE (reference sequence). The CDR3 is 12 amino acids. This CDR3 is CASSLGQRELFF. CDR3 sequence (DNA): TGTGCCAGCAGCTTGGGCCAGCGGGAGCTGTTTTTT.

This clonotype was recorded a few times. The rearrangement joins TRBV5-1 to TRBJ2-1, with D tentatively TRBD1 or TRBD2 (5 bases each). Germline V gene lookup returns CDR1 SGHRS and CDR2 YFSETQ. The CDR3 sequence is 12 residues long. The V gene lost 4 bases and the J gene lost 7 bases, with 9 bases spanning the gap. This chain's CDR3 is CASSTRENEQFF. CDR3 coding DNA: TGCGCCAGCAGCACCAGGGAGAATGAGCAGTTCTTC. The variable domain in full, completed from reference TRBV5-1 and TRBJ2-1, reads KAGVTQTPRYLIKTRGQQVTLSCSPISGHRSVSWYQQTPGQGLQFLFEYFSETQRNKGNFPGRFSGRQFSNSRSEMNVSTLELGDSALYLCASSTRENEQFFGPGTRLTVL.

This clonotype was seen ten or more times. This chain uses TRBV11-3 with TRBJ2-2; D not resolved. Trimming left V 5 bases short and J 2 bases short, with 6 bases between. The CDR3 runs 13 residues. Germline V gene sequence: CDR1 SGHNT, CDR2 YENEEA. The CDR3 loop reads CASSPHNTGELFF. CDR3 nucleotides: TGTGCCAGCAGCCCTCATAACACCGGGGAGCTGTTTTTT.

This clonotype has at least ten counts. The rearrangement joins TRBV5-1 to TRBJ2-3; D might be TRBD1 (6 bases). The CDR3 is made up of 13 amino acids. Germline V gives CDR1 SGHRS, CDR2 YFSETQ. V was trimmed by 0 bases and J by 10 bases, leaving 12 bases between them. CDR3 protein: CASSLAPGEPQYF. CDR3 sequence (DNA): TGCGCCAGCAGCTTGGCGCCAGGGGAGCCGCAGTATTTT.

This clonotype is medium-sized (0.01 to 0.1%) by share. This chain joins TRBV12-3 or TRBV12-4 and TRBJ2-7, with D perhaps TRBD1 (6 bases). V was pared by 5 bases and J by 6 bases, with 17 bases between. The CDR3 sequence is 14 residues long. The CDR3 coding sequence is TGTGCCAGCAGTCGCCAGGGGATAATCGGCGAGCAGTACGTC. Translating it yields CASSRQGIIGEQYV.

This clonotype was detected ten times or more. The J gene is TRBJ2-5, the V gene TRBV7-2; D call uncertain. The CDR3 covers 11 residues. CDR1 and CDR2 from the germline V gene are SGHTA and FQGNSA. V was pared by 3 bases and J by 5 bases, with 4 bases between. CDR3 nucleotides: TGTGCCAGCAGCTTGTGGGAGACCCAGTACTTC. Protein sequence: CASSLWETQYF.

This chain joins TRBV11-2 and TRBJ2-1; 9 bases fit TRBD2. The CDR3 consists of 16 residues. CDR1 and CDR2 from the germline V gene are SGHAT and FQNNGV. After removal of 5 bases from V and 6 bases from J, the junction contained 11 bases not matched to a gene. CDR3 coding DNA: TGTGCCAGCAGCCCTCGAAATAGCGGGAGTACCAATGAGCAGTTCTTC. This gives the protein CASSPRNSGSTNEQFF. Together with reference TRBV11-2 and TRBJ2-1, the CDR3 gives the full variable domain: EAGVAQSPRYKIIEKRQSVAFWCNPISGHATLYWYQQILGQGPKLLIQFQNNGVVDDSQLPKDRFSAERLKGVDSTLKIQPAKLEDSAVYLCASSPRNSGSTNEQFFGPGTRLTVL.

This clonotype appeared many times. This chain uses TRBV28 with TRBJ1-2; D may be TRBD1 (5 bases). Germline CDR1 MDHEN, CDR2 SYDVKM. The CDR3 covers 14 residues. V lost 9 bases, J lost 4 bases, and 18 bases lay in between. This CDR3 is CARKKTGRGYGYTF. DNA for the CDR3: TGTGCCAGGAAAAAGACGGGACGGGGCTATGGCTACACCTTC.

This sequence joins TRBV5-6 and TRBJ1-4; unclear D gene. V dropped 4 bases and J dropped 4 bases, with 17 bases sitting between them. The CDR3 runs to 16 residues. Germline CDR1 SGHDT, CDR2 YYEEEE. Written as DNA, the CDR3 is TGTGCCAGCAGCGCAAACACCGGACTTATTAATGAAAAACTGTTTTTT. It yields the protein CASSANTGLINEKLFF. The complete variable domain, with remaining parts taken from reference TRBV5-6 and TRBJ1-4, reads DAGVTQSPTHLIKTRGQQVTLRCSPKSGHDTVSWYQQALGQGPQFIFQYYEEEERQRGNFPDRFSGHQFPNYSSELNVNALLLGDSALYLCASSANTGLINEKLFFGSGTQLSVL.

This clonotype has a count of ten or more. The chain recombines TRBV5-1 with TRBJ1-4, with D possibly being TRBD1 (5 bases). The CDR3 loop spans 15 amino acids. CDR1 and CDR2 from the germline V gene are SGHRS and YFSETQ. Deletions cut 4 bases from V and 5 bases from J, with 15 bases between. CDR3 DNA: TGCGCCAGCAGCCCGGGGGGGTCAGGGAATGAAAAACTGTTTTTT. Translation gives CASSPGGSGNEKLFF.

This clonotype has just a few counts. The V call is TRBV7-9, the J call TRBJ2-5, with D possibly matching TRBD1 (6 bases). This CDR3 contains 15 residues. The germline V gene has CDR1 SEHNR and CDR2 FQNEAQ (reference sequence). V dropped 2 bases and J dropped 2 bases, with 12 bases sitting between them. CDR3 in DNA: TGTGCCAGCAGCTTATCCGGGACACTTCAAGAGACCCAGTACTTC. Translation: CASSLSGTLQETQYF.

This clonotype occurred many times. The chain carries TRBV7-2 and TRBJ1-3; D ambiguous. V was trimmed by 5 bases and J by 3 bases, leaving 14 bases between them. Germline loops: CDR1 SGHTA, CDR2 FQGNSA. This CDR3 region has 15 residues. The CDR3 bases are TGTGCCAGCAGCGCCCCCGAAGGGTTTGGAAACACCATATATTTT. Residues: CASSAPEGFGNTIYF.

The chain employs TRBV20-1 and TRBJ2-3; D is perhaps TRBD2 (6 bases). This CDR3 has 14 amino acids. CDR1 is DFQATT and CDR2 is SNEGSKA in the germline V gene (reference sequence). V was trimmed by 1 base and J by 3 bases, leaving 11 bases between them. The chain's CDR3 is CSARASRGTDTQYF. For the CDR3, the DNA is TGCAGTGCTAGAGCCTCCCGGGGGACAGATACGCAGTATTTT.

V usage is TRBV5-6 and J usage is TRBJ2-1, with D uncertain. The length of the CDR3 is 15 residues. V dropped 7 bases and J dropped 4 bases, with 18 bases sitting between them. The germline V gene has CDR1 SGHDT and CDR2 YYEEEE. This CDR3 is CASDLLRRGYNEQFF. Written as DNA, the CDR3 is TGTGCCAGCGACTTACTGCGTAGAGGATACAATGAGCAGTTCTTC.